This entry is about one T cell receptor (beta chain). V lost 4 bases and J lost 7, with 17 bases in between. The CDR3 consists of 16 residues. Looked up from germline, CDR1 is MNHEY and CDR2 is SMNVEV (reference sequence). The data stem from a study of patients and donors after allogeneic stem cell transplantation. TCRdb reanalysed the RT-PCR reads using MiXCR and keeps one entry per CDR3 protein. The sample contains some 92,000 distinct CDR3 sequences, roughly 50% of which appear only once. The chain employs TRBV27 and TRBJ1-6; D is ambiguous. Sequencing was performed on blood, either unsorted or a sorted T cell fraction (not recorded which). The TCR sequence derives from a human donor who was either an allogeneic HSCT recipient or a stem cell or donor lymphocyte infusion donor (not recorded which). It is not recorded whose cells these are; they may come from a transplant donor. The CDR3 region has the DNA TGTGCCAGCAGTTCACCTACTACACAGAAGAATTCACCCCTCCACTTT. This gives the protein CASSSPTTQKNSPLHF.